This T cell receptor (beta chain) is from a study of CD8+ T cells in alopecia areata. About the study: The tofacitinib course ran for 6 to 18 months and was followed by 6 months off drug.

General observations from the study: When scalp samples are sequenced, resident alphabeta T cells of normal skin are also captured. Because of a solitary nonresponder, the connection of baseline CD8+ expansion to response stays uncertain.

CDR1 and CDR2 from the germline V gene are KGHSH and LQKENI. The CDR3 has 13 residues. Treatment defined: oral pan-JAK inhibitor, 5-10 mg twice daily. Using a FACSAria, the CD4+ and CD8+ T cells were sorted from the PBMCs. The table lists this clone with a few counts. No antigen is known for it. RNA was extracted and reverse transcribed into cDNA as the sequencing template. The method was immunoSEQ multiplex PCR; TCRdb's version includes in-frame clones alone and lacks a portion of them. The table has some 110,000 clones, less than 75% seen once. The sequence was obtained from a human donor with alopecia areata. The gene calls are TRBV18 and TRBJ2-5; D is uncertain. The J call is doubtful: the DNA matches TRBJ2-7 better. The specimen comprised CD8+ T cells sorted from blood, sampled at week 24, from a patient treated with tofacitinib. DNA for the CDR3: TGTGCCAGCTCACCTAGGGATTCCTACGAGCAGTACTTC. It codes for CASSPRDSYEQYF.